This TCR beta chain appears in the sequencing data of a study of T cells in Graves' hyperthyroidism and ophthalmopathy. Patients were aged 18 to 65, had disease duration under 2 months, and had newly diagnosed hyperthyroidism. Pregnant or lactating patients were excluded, as were those with uncontrolled infection or other autoimmune disease. Fresh 10 ml peripheral blood yielded PBMCs. TCR beta CDR3 sequences were amplified from RNA transcripts. First-round RT-PCR of the TCR CDR3 relied on the HTBI primer set. TCRdb called the multiplex PCR reads again in MiXCR, with one record for every CDR3 protein. The sample has fewer than 110,000 distinct CDR3 sequences, about half seen once. Per the germline V gene, CDR1 is SEHNR and CDR2 is FQNEAQ (reference sequence). CDR3 length equals 13 residues. V gave up 5 bases and J gave up 6 bases, with 11 bases separating them. In this sample, this clonotype turned up many times.

The receptor was isolated from a man in his forties with Graves' hyperthyroidism. The V and J genes are TRBV7-9 and TRBJ2-1; D not certain. The sequencing sample was made of blood. Here the CDR3 reads CASSPFVLNEQFF. CDR3 in DNA: TGTGCCAGCAGCCCCTTCGTCCTCAATGAGCAGTTCTTC.